This passage covers 27 T cell receptor beta chains from one sample sequenced in a study of T cell repertoires in cytomegalovirus infection. Their recognized antigens are unknown. TCRdb re-derived calls from the reads in MiXCR, one entry per CDR3 protein. In the table there are around 78,000 distinct CDR3 sequences, under 30% of which are singletons. The specimen comprised CD8+ T cells from cultured PBMCs, sampled from culture after CMV antigen stimulation. These receptors all stem from a human donor in good health (CMV status not recorded). Some clones in this sample may be carry-over from other donors' samples.

This clonotype appeared many times. V and J are TRBV7-9 and TRBJ1-1; 10 bases align to TRBD1. This CDR3 contains 14 residues. Germline CDR1 is SEHNR and CDR2 is FQNEAQ (reference sequence). Trimming at V came to 6 bases and at J to 3 bases, leaving 4 bases not matched to a gene. CDR3 region: CASRPTGGHTEAFF. CDR3 sequence (DNA): TGTGCCAGCAGACCGACAGGGGGCCACACTGAAGCTTTCTTT.

This clonotype occurred a few times. The chain joins TRBV20-1 to TRBJ2-7; TRBD1 might be the D (5 bases). Germline values: CDR1 DFQATT, CDR2 SNEGSKA (reference sequence). Trimming pared 0 bases from V and 4 bases from J, leaving 16 bases between. The CDR3 is 15 amino acids. This chain's CDR3 is CSARDTANKGYEQYF. CDR3 coding DNA: TGCAGTGCTAGAGATACGGCCAATAAGGGGTACGAGCAGTACTTC.

Ten or more counts support this clonotype. The chain has TRBV7-3 and TRBJ2-2, with D unclear. Germline V gene lookup returns CDR1 SGHTA and CDR2 FQGTGA. This CDR3 region has 15 residues. V was clipped by 3 bases and J by 4 bases, with 12 bases between them. The CDR3 loop is CASSFQQSGTGELFF. CDR3 nucleotide sequence: TGTGCCAGCAGCTTCCAGCAGTCAGGCACCGGGGAGCTGTTTTTT.

This clonotype has more than one count but fewer than ten. The chain joins TRBV27 to TRBJ1-2, with TRBD1 identical over 8 bases. Trimming at V came to 5 bases and at J to 0 bases, leaving 5 bases not matched to a gene. This CDR3 has 15 amino acids. Germline values: CDR1 MNHEY, CDR2 SMNVEV (reference sequence). This CDR3 is CASSLTGGPNYGYTF. In DNA form, the CDR3 reads TGTGCCAGCAGTCTCACAGGGGGACCTAACTATGGCTACACCTTC.

The chain recombines TRBV11-2 with TRBJ2-1, with 14 bases identical to TRBD2. The germline gives CDR1 SGHAT, CDR2 FQNNGV. Trimming at V came to 5 bases and at J to 10 bases, leaving 22 bases not matched to a gene. This CDR3 has 20 amino acids. This CDR3 reads CASSNPGLAGVTGTHQEQFF. The DNA for the CDR3 is TGTGCCAGCAGCAACCCGGGACTAGCGGGAGTCACAGGCACTCACCAGGAGCAGTTCTTC.

In this sample, this clonotype turned up a few times. The chain recombines TRBV20-1 with TRBJ2-7; D tentatively fits TRBD1 or TRBD2 (5 bases each). Trimming took off 6 bases at V and 2 bases at J, with 17 bases between the two ends. The germline gives CDR1 DFQATT, CDR2 SNEGSKA (reference sequence). CDR3 size: 14 residues. The CDR3: CSARSRDVAYEQYF. The CDR3 DNA reads as TGCAGTGCCCGTAGTCGGGACGTCGCCTACGAGCAGTACTTC.

This clonotype was picked up a small number of times. This clone may be a read error of a much larger clone one base away. V is TRBV7-2 and J is TRBJ1-2; D is possibly TRBD1 (5 bases). This CDR3 comprises 14 residues. The germline V gene encodes CDR1 SGHTA and CDR2 FQGNSA. V lost 3 bases to trimming and J lost 2 bases, with 10 bases between them. CDR3 protein: CASSLGTTNYGYTF. CDR3 coding DNA: TGTGCCAGCAGCTTGGGGACGACCAACTATGGCTACACCTTC.

This sequence joins TRBV7-9 and TRBJ1-2, with 8 bases lining up with TRBD1. Trimming at V came to 6 bases and at J to 6 bases, leaving 6 bases not matched to a gene. This CDR3 contains 13 residues. Germline lookup yields CDR1 SEHNR and CDR2 FQNEAQ (reference sequence). The CDR3 DNA reads as TGTGCCAGCAGACAGACAGGGGAGGATGGCTACACCTTC. This translates into CASRQTGEDGYTF.

The rearrangement uses TRBV2 and TRBJ2-7; D remains unclear. The CDR3 consists of 10 residues. The germline gives CDR1 SNHLY, CDR2 FYNNEI. V lost 6 bases to trimming and J lost 7 bases, with 7 bases between them. In DNA form, the CDR3 reads TGTGCCAGCAGGGGCGAGGAGCAGTACTTC. Its translation: CASRGEEQYF.

In its sample, this clonotype was seen many times. The chain joins TRBV12-3 or TRBV12-4 to TRBJ1-1; D gene uncertain. The CDR3 contains 12 residues. V gave up 3 bases and J gave up 7 bases, with 9 bases separating them. CDR3 amino acids: CASSFSGIEAFF. CDR3 DNA sequence: TGTGCCAGCAGTTTCTCGGGCATTGAAGCTTTCTTT.

This clonotype was seen more than once but under ten times. J is TRBJ2-7 and V is TRBV7-9; 8 nucleotides match TRBD1. Losses at the gene ends were 4 bases for V and 3 bases for J; bases not matched to a gene: 5. This CDR3 spans 14 amino acids. In germline, CDR1 is SEHNR, CDR2 FQNEAQ (reference sequence). The CDR3 bases are TGTGCCAGCAGCTCCGGACAGGGAATCTACGAGCAGTACTTC. It encodes CASSSGQGIYEQYF.

Comments on this clonotype: The junction does not match germline at one end; this may be a read error. This chain connects TRBV7-6 to TRBJ2-2, with a tentative D call TRBD2 (6 bases). Germline V lookup: CDR1 SGHVS, CDR2 FNYEAQ. The CDR3 covers 13 residues. DNA of the CDR3: TGTGCTAGCAGCGACGGCGGGGTTGGGGAGCTGTTTTTT. This translates into CASSDGGVGELFF. Drawing the rest from reference TRBV7-6 and TRBJ2-2, the complete variable domain is GAGVSQSPRYKVTKRGQDVALRCDPISGHVSLYWYRQALGQGPEFLTYFNYEAQQDKSGLPNDRFSAERPEGSISTLTIQRTEQRDSAMYRCASSDGGVGELFFGEGSRLTVL.

The chain carries TRBV30 and TRBJ1-6; maybe TRBD1 (5 bases). Per germline, CDR1 GTSNPN and CDR2 SVGIG (reference sequence). The CDR3 spans 14 residues. V lost 0 bases to trimming and J lost 7 bases, with 10 bases between them. The CDR3: CAWSVGTTNSPLHF. The CDR3 nucleotides are TGTGCCTGGAGTGTGGGGACGACGAATTCACCCCTCCACTTT.

This rearrangement joins TRBV19 to TRBJ2-4; 8 bases match TRBD1. CDR3 length: 17 amino acids. Germline CDR1 is LNHDA and CDR2 is SQIVND (reference sequence). The V and J ends lost 9 bases and 0 bases, in that order; junction bases with no gene match: 13. Written as DNA, the CDR3 is TGTGCCAGCTCGGACAGGGCCATGTCCTTAGCCAAAAACATTCAGTACTTC. This gives the protein CASSDRAMSLAKNIQYF. Full variable domain (remainder filled in from reference TRBV19 and TRBJ2-4): DGGITQSPKYLFRKEGQNVTLSCEQNLNHDAMYWYRQDPGQGLRLIYYSQIVNDFQKGDIAEGYSVSREKKESFPLTVTSAQKNPTAFYLCASSDRAMSLAKNIQYFGAGTRLSVL.

This clonotype was counted many times. The chain uses TRBV7-2 and TRBJ2-2, with 8 bases identical to TRBD1. Trimming at V came to 5 bases and at J to 3 bases, leaving 5 bases not matched to a gene. This CDR3 has 15 amino acids. Germline V gene data show CDR1 as SGHTA and CDR2 as FQGNSA. CDR3 nucleotide sequence: TGTGCCAGCAGCCCAGGGACAGGCTACACCGGGGAGCTGTTTTTT. Translating it yields CASSPGTGYTGELFF.

This chain links TRBV7-8 with TRBJ1-5; D might be TRBD1 (5 bases). V lost 1 base, J lost 3 bases, and 25 bases lay in between. The CDR3 runs 20 residues. The germline V gene has CDR1 SGHVS and CDR2 FQNEAQ. In DNA form, the CDR3 reads TGTGCCAGCAGCTTAGTGGGGCCGATGCAGGGCTCAGGTTTCAATCAGCCCCAGCATTTT. This encodes CASSLVGPMQGSGFNQPQHF.

The J gene is TRBJ2-5, the V gene TRBV15; D is undetermined. V was cut by 6 bases and J by 4 bases, with 3 bases left in between. Germline V lookup: CDR1 LNHNV, CDR2 YYDKDF (reference sequence). The CDR3 contains 10 residues. The CDR3, as DNA: TGTGCCACCAGTGGAGAGACCCAGTACTTC. Amino acids: CATSGETQYF.

The gene calls are TRBV27 and TRBJ2-1; no clear D. Trimming removed 6 bases at V and 13 bases at J, with 13 bases between. The CDR3 is made up of 11 amino acids. Germline V gives CDR1 MNHEY, CDR2 SMNVEV (reference sequence). The CDR3: CASSSVSAQFF. CDR3 sequence (DNA): TGTGCCAGCAGCTCCGTCTCGGCTCAGTTCTTC.

V usage is TRBV20-1 and J usage is TRBJ2-3; no definite D call. The V end lost 0 bases, the J end lost 3 bases, and 19 bases lay between the germline ends. CDR1 and CDR2 from the germline V gene are DFQATT and SNEGSKA (reference sequence). This CDR3 contains 17 residues. In DNA form, the CDR3 reads TGCAGTGCTAGAGATACACTTAGATCTCCGAGGACAGATACGCAGTATTTT. Its protein is CSARDTLRSPRTDTQYF.

This clonotype was observed a few times. The chain uses TRBV28 and TRBJ2-1, with 9 positions matching TRBD1. Per the germline V gene, CDR1 is MDHEN and CDR2 is SYDVKM. The V gene end was trimmed by 6 bases and the J gene end by 7 bases; junction bases not matched to a gene: 19. This CDR3 has 18 residues. DNA for the CDR3: TGTGCCAGCAGCCGCATCCTCTCCGGGACAGGGACGTGGAATGAGCAGTTCTTC. Encoded protein: CASSRILSGTGTWNEQFF. Filled out from reference TRBV28 and TRBJ2-1, the complete variable domain reads DVKVTQSSRYLVKRTGEKVFLECVQDMDHENMFWYRQDPGLGLRLIYFSYDVKMKEKGDIPEGYSVSREKKERFSLILESASTNQTSMYLCASSRILSGTGTWNEQFFGPGTRLTVL.

The V and J genes are TRBV20-1 and TRBJ1-1; D remains unclear. Germline CDR1 reads DFQATT; CDR2 reads SNEGSKA (reference sequence). The CDR3 has 12 amino acids. Trimming cost V 3 bases and J 5 bases, with 10 bases left between them. This chain's CDR3 is CSARGLRTEAFF. In nucleotides, the CDR3 is TGCAGTGCTAGGGGTTTGAGGACTGAAGCTTTCTTT.

This clonotype was recorded only once. The chain joins TRBV4-3 to TRBJ2-7; 9 bases are a match to TRBD1. The CDR3 is 17 amino acids. The trim removed 4 bases at V and 4 bases at J, leaving 14 bases unmatched. CDR1 and CDR2 from the germline V gene are LGHNA and YSLEER. The CDR3: CASSPGTGWGSNYEQYF. CDR3 sequence (DNA): TGCGCCAGCAGCCCCGGGACAGGGTGGGGATCGAATTACGAGCAGTACTTC.

This clonotype was recorded only once. The V and J genes are TRBV28 and TRBJ2-1; a weak D match, TRBD2 (5 bases). Trimming cost V 5 bases and J 0 bases, with 8 bases left between them. Germline CDR1 and CDR2: MDHEN and SYDVKM. The CDR3 spans 14 residues. The CDR3 loop reads CASSPGLSYNEQFF. CDR3 in DNA: TGTGCCAGCAGTCCTGGACTCTCCTACAATGAGCAGTTCTTC.

CDR3 protein: CASSYHPGQGNEQFF. The CDR3 DNA follows: TGTGCCAGCAGTTATCACCCGGGACAGGGCAATGAGCAGTTCTTC. The chain employs TRBV6-6 and TRBJ2-1; 9 bases are shared with TRBD1. In germline, CDR1 is MNHNY, CDR2 SVGAGI (reference sequence). Losses at the gene ends were 3 bases for V and 6 bases for J; bases not matched to a gene: 6. The CDR3 totals 15 residues.

This clonotype has only a few counts. The chain has TRBV12-3 or TRBV12-4 and TRBJ1-2; 12 positions match TRBD1. The CDR3 covers 15 residues. Trimming took 5 bases from V and 7 from J; bases not matched to a gene: 8. DNA of the CDR3: TGTGCCAGCAGTCCAGGGACAGGGGGCTTTAGTGGCTACACCTTC. Amino acids: CASSPGTGGFSGYTF.

The rearrangement uses TRBV6-2 or TRBV6-3 and TRBJ2-1; 14 nucleotides line up with TRBD2. There are 18 residues in the CDR3. Looked up from germline, CDR1 is MNHEY and CDR2 is SVGEGT. Trimming at V came to 4 bases and at J to 0 bases, leaving 5 bases not matched to a gene. This CDR3 is CASSSGLAGASSYNEQFF. The CDR3 DNA reads TGTGCCAGCAGTTCGGGACTAGCGGGGGCTAGCTCCTACAATGAGCAGTTCTTC.

V and J are TRBV11-2 and TRBJ2-1, with D possibly TRBD1 on 6 matching bases. The CDR3 length is 14 residues. Per germline, CDR1 SGHAT and CDR2 FQNNGV. V dropped 4 bases and J dropped 6 bases, with 13 bases sitting between them. CDR3 amino acids: CASSSANRVNEQFF. CDR3 sequence (DNA): TGTGCCAGCAGCTCAGCAAACAGGGTCAATGAGCAGTTCTTC.